The T cell receptor beta chain described here comes from a study of blood T cell repertoires in COVID-19 (TCRdb year 2020). With respect to the entire study: Collaborator samples came from the United States, Italy and Spain and covered acute and convalescent phases of COVID-19. Samples came from the ongoing ImmuneRACE study (first 160 participants) plus 1,254 subjects from 6 global collaborators. Sample metadata almost always included a de-identified subject ID, COVID-19 status, age in years and sex. Subjects who had been exposed to COVID-19, were actively infected with it, or had recovered from it provided the deeply sampled blood TCRbeta repertoires that made up the dataset. The repertoires were released in a freely available public database meant as a resource for research on the immune response to SARS-CoV-2. The prospective study material was composed of cDNA or gDNA derived from T cells, B-cell-depleted T cells, or PBMCs. Where available, HLA class I and class II types were taken from metadata supplied by the sample provider and were not determined by assay-based typing. Overall results and qualifications from the work: How much clinical and demographic metadata was included differed by source and by participant, and the metadata was provided uncurated.

TCRbeta CDR3 regions were amplified from genomic DNA by means of the immunoSEQ Assay, a bias-controlled multiplex PCR. The paper's processing steps were these. The number of nucleated cells in each sample was estimated from the amplification of reference gene primers within the assay. To quantify the absolute abundance of each unique TCRbeta CDR3 rearrangement, sequence reads were collapsed and filtered. For each sample, productive Simpson clonality was calculated as the square root of Simpson's diversity index over productive rearrangements. The clones in this table, taken by TCRdb from immuneACCESS, are in-frame only. Not every clone is retained; where verified, under half of the shortfall comes from an unresolved V gene, and the cause of the rest is unknown. V and J calls and clone size come straight from that table; D and trimming were deduced from the DNA. The sample contains 150,000 to 200,000 clones, more than 75% of them found a single time. The ten largest clones capture 3% to 4% of the sample.

From the germline V gene (reference sequence), CDR1 is MNHEY and CDR2 is SMNVEV. CDR3 length: 13 amino acids, cysteine to phenylalanine. The only DNA kept is the CDR3, 39 bases in frame from the first base. V is reduced by 7 bases and J by 8 bases, leaving a spacing of 15 bases between them. Whole blood was collected in K2EDTA tubes by collaborating institutions according to the institutions' own protocols. Collaborator samples were shipped for TCRbeta analysis as frozen whole blood, isolated PBMCs, or DNA extracted from either sample type. As to this clone: The target of this receptor is not known. No much larger clone is present one base from it, and per-base qualities are unavailable.

What was sequenced was peripheral blood. In this chain, TRBV27 is recombined with TRBJ2-1; TRBD2 is perhaps the D gene, given 5 matching bases. The sequence derives from a man in his 70s with acute or convalescent COVID-19. For the CDR3, the sequence is CASKERWYDEQFF. The DNA is as follows: TGTGCCAGCAAAGAGCGGTGGTACGATGAGCAGTTCTTC.